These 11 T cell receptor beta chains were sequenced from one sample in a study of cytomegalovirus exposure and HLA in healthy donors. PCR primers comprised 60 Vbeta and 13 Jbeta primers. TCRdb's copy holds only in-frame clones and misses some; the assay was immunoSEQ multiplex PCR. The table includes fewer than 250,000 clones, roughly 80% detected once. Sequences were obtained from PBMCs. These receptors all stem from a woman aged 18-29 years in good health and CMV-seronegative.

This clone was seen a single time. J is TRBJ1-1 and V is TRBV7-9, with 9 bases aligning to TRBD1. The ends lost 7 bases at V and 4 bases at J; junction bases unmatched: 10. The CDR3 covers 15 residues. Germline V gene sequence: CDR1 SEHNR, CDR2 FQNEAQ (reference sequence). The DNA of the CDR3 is TGTGCCAGCACTTCTGGGGACAGGGATCTCACTGAAGCTTTCTTT. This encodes CASTSGDRDLTEAFF.

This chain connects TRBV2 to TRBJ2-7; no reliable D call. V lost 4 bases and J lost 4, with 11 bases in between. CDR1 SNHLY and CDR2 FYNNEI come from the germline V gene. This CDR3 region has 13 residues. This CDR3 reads CASSGGDSYEQYF. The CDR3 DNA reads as TGTGCCAGCAGTGGAGGAGACTCTTACGAGCAGTACTTC.

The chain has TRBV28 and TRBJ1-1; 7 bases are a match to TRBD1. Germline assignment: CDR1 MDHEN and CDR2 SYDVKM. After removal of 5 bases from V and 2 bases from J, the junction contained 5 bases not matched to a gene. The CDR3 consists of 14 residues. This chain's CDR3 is CASSGRGENTEAFF. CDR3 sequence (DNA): TGTGCCAGCAGTGGCAGGGGGGAAAACACTGAAGCTTTCTTT.

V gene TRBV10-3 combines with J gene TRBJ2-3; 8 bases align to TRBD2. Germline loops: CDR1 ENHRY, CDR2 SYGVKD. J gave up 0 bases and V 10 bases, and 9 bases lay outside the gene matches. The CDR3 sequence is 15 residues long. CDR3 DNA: TGTGCCACCGGGGGTGCGGGAGGAAGCACAGATACGCAGTATTTT. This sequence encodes CATGGAGGSTDTQYF.

DNA of the CDR3: TGCGCCAGCAGCCGCCCAGGAACAGGGGACACCGGGGAGCTGTTTTTT. Its protein product is CASSRPGTGDTGELFF. V usage is TRBV4-1 and J usage is TRBJ2-2; 7 bases align to TRBD1. The V and J ends lost 4 bases and 3 bases, in that order; junction bases with no gene match: 8. This CDR3 has 16 residues. Per germline, CDR1 MGHRA and CDR2 YSYEKL.

The CDR3 DNA sequence: TGTGCCAGCAGTCCGACCTCGGACAGGGCTAGCTACACCTTC. Protein product: CASSPTSDRASYTF. The chain has TRBV6-5 and TRBJ1-2; 8 nucleotides align to TRBD1. Germline V gives CDR1 MNHEY, CDR2 SVGAGI. The ends lost 5 bases at V and 9 bases at J; junction bases unmatched: 11. This CDR3 region has 14 residues.

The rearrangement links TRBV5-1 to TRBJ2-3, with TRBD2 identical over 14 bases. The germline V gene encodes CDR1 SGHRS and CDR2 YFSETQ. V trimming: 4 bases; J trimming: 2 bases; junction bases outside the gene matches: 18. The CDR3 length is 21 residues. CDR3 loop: CASSPPGTSGSDFWFTDTQYF. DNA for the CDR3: TGCGCCAGCAGCCCCCCCGGGACTAGCGGGAGTGATTTTTGGTTCACAGATACGCAGTATTTT.

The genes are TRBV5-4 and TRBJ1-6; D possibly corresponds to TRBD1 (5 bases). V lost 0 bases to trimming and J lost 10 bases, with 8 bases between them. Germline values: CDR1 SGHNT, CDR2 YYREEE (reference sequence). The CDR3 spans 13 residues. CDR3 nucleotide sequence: TGTGCCAGCAGCTTGGGGTCAGGGTCACCCCTCCACTTT. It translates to CASSLGSGSPLHF.

The CDR3: CASGTGPNTEAFF. The DNA for the CDR3 is TGTGCCAGCGGGACAGGGCCGAACACTGAAGCTTTCTTT. The rearrangement links TRBV2 to TRBJ1-1; 9 bases fit TRBD1. From germline, CDR1 is SNHLY and CDR2 FYNNEI. The CDR3 is 13 residues long. The trim removed 8 bases at V and 1 base at J, leaving 2 bases unmatched.

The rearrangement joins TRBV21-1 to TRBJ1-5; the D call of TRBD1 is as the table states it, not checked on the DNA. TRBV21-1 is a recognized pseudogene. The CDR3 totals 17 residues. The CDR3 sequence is CASLYPGQGAFNQPQHF. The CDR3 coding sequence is TGTGCCAGCCTCTACCCGGGACAGGGGGCATTCAATCAGCCCCAGCATTTT.

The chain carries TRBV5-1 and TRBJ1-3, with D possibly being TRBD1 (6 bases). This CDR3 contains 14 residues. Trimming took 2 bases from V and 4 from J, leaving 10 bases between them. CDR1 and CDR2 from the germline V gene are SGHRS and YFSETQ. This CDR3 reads CASSFGQPGNTIYF. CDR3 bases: TGCGCCAGCAGCTTCGGACAGCCGGGAAACACCATATATTTT.